Presented here are 23 T cell receptor beta chains from one specimen sequenced in a study of T cell clonality in common variable immunodeficiency. Sequencing used immunoSEQ multiplex PCR; TCRdb keeps in-frame clones, though not all of them. This repertoire holds 25,000 to 35,000 clones, and none appear only once. The source material was peripheral blood mononuclear cells. All receptors come from a person aged 18-70 years in good health.

This clone has at least ten counts. The CDR3 end falls 3 residues outside the read, so it is completed with the germline J gene. The chain couples TRBV20-1 to TRBJ1-1, with 11 bases that match TRBD1. CDR3 length: 16 amino acids. The junction had 12 bases not matched to a gene; V was cut back by 3 bases and J by 6 bases. From germline, CDR1 is DFQATT and CDR2 SNEGSKA (reference sequence). The CDR3 is CSASPTPGQGGAEAFF. The sequenced CDR3 bases are TGCAGTGCTAGCCCGACTCCGGGACAGGGGGGCGCTGAA.

This clone occurred many times. The read falls 3 residues short of the CDR3 end, and the missing part is taken from the germline J gene. The chain links TRBV2 to TRBJ2-5, with no clear D. The V end lost 5 bases, the J end lost 2 bases, and 6 bases lay between the germline ends. Germline-derived CDR1 and CDR2 are SNHLY and FYNNEI. The CDR3 length is 12 residues. The covered CDR3 bases are TGTGCCAGCAGTTTAGTACAAGAGACC. Translated: CASSLVQET. The CDR3 as a whole reads CASSLVQETQYF.

Concerning this clone itself: The missing CDR3 end, 3 residues past where the read stops, is filled in from the germline J gene. The genes are TRBV20-1 and TRBJ2-7, with TRBD2 matching 13 bases. V was clipped by 3 bases and J by 2 bases; unmatched bases: 7. CDR3 size: 16 residues. Germline V gives CDR1 DFQATT, CDR2 SNEGSKA (reference sequence). The covered CDR3 bases are TGCAGTGCTAGTACTAGCGGGAGGGCCAGACCCTACGAG. Protein product: CSASTSGRARPYE. The CDR3, in full, reads CSASTSGRARPYEQYF.

This clone was detected a few times. The CDR3 end is not reached by the read, which stops 3 residues before it; the germline J gene fills it in. This chain joins TRBV7-2 and TRBJ2-7; weak D call: TRBD2 (6 bases). CDR1 is SGHTA and CDR2 is FQGNSA in the germline V gene. Trimming took 3 bases from V and 2 from J, leaving 11 bases between them. The CDR3 contains 14 residues. The chain's CDR3 is CASSFSGAPYEQYF. The CDR3 DNA, read in part, is TGTGCCAGCAGCTTTAGCGGTGCCCCCTACGAG.

This clone was seen only a few times. The DNA ends 3 residues before the CDR3 does, and the rest of the CDR3 is filled in from the germline J gene. This chain joins TRBV19 and TRBJ1-4; TRBD1 might be the D (5 bases). The ends were cut back, 6 bases at V and 0 bases at J, with 17 bases in the middle. This CDR3 comprises 17 residues. Germline V lookup: CDR1 LNHDA, CDR2 SQIVND (reference sequence). This CDR3 reads CASSNPASGATNEKLFF. The sequenced part of the CDR3 DNA is TGTGCCAGTAGCAACCCCGCATCGGGGGCAACTAATGAAAAA.

In this sample, this clone turned up many times. The read falls 3 residues short of the CDR3 end, and the missing part is taken from the germline J gene. The V call is TRBV7-3, the J call TRBJ1-2; no firm D call. Germline CDR1 and CDR2: SGHTA and FQGTGA. V was clipped by 5 bases and J by 0 bases, with 13 bases between them. This CDR3 contains 15 residues. The part of the CDR3 DNA that was read is TGTGCCAGCAGCCCCGCCGCGGGTCCTAACTATGGC. This codes for CASSPAAGPNYG. The full CDR3 protein is CASSPAAGPNYGYTF.

This clone was detected ten times or more. The read ends 3 residues before the CDR3 terminus; that terminus is restored from the germline J gene. This chain connects TRBV29-1 to TRBJ1-1, with TRBD1 as a possible D gene (5 bases). Germline lookup yields CDR1 SQVTM and CDR2 ANQGSEA. The length of the CDR3 is 13 residues. V was shortened by 4 bases and J by 2 bases, with 11 bases between the two germline ends. Partial CDR3 DNA: TGCAGCGTTGTAAAGCAGGGTAACACTGAA. It yields the protein CSVVKQGNTE. The CDR3 in full is CSVVKQGNTEAFF.

As to this clone: The missing CDR3 end, 3 residues past where the read stops, is filled in from the germline J gene. The chain carries TRBV7-9 and TRBJ2-2; maybe TRBD1 (6 bases). In germline, CDR1 is SEHNR, CDR2 FQNEAQ (reference sequence). This CDR3 spans 15 amino acids. With 5 bases removed from V and 0 bases from J, the gap between germline ends came to 10 bases. CDR3 DNA (partial): TGTGCCAGCAGCACTGGGGGCGCGAACACCGGGGAG. This gives the protein CASSTGGANTGE. The full CDR3 protein is CASSTGGANTGELFF. Full variable domain (rest looked up from reference TRBV7-9 and TRBJ2-2): DTGVSQNPRHKITKRGQNVTFRCDPISEHNRLYWYRQTLGQGPEFLTYFQNEAQLEKSRLLSDRFSAERPKGSFSTLEIQRTEQGDSAMYLCASSTGGANTGELFFGEGSRLTVL.

This clone was counted ten times or more. The read terminates 3 residues before the CDR3 end, so the remaining end is supplied by the germline J gene. V and J are TRBV20-1 and TRBJ2-7; 8 bases agree with TRBD1. The junction had 8 bases not matched to a gene; V was cut back by 2 bases and J by 5 bases. The CDR3 runs to 14 residues. CDR1 DFQATT and CDR2 SNEGSKA come from the germline V gene (reference sequence). The part of the CDR3 DNA that was read is TGCAGTGCTAGAAGGACAGGGAATAACGACGAG. Encoded protein: CSARRTGNNDE. The CDR3 in its entirety is CSARRTGNNDEQYF.

This clone was counted at least ten times. The read falls 3 residues short of the CDR3 end, and the missing part is taken from the germline J gene. V gene TRBV19 combines with J gene TRBJ1-3, with D unresolved. Between the trimmed V and J ends, which lost 3 bases and 3 bases, there was a span of 6 bases. Germline-derived CDR1 and CDR2 are LNHDA and SQIVND (reference sequence). The CDR3 covers 13 residues. CDR3 loop: CASSIKGGNTIYF. The CDR3 bases that were read are TGTGCCAGTAGTATTAAAGGTGGAAACACC. Looking up the rest from reference TRBV19 and TRBJ1-3 gives the full variable domain: DGGITQSPKYLFRKEGQNVTLSCEQNLNHDAMYWYRQDPGQGLRLIYYSQIVNDFQKGDIAEGYSVSREKKESFPLTVTSAQKNPTAFYLCASSIKGGNTIYFGEGSWLTVV.

About this clone itself: The CDR3 end falls 3 residues outside the read, so it is completed with the germline J gene. The chain employs TRBV2 and TRBJ2-2; 8 positions agree with TRBD2. Germline V lookup: CDR1 SNHLY, CDR2 FYNNEI. This CDR3 is 14 amino acids long. V lost 6 bases and J lost 8; bases outside the gene matches: 8. Here the CDR3 reads CASRVAAGGGELFF. CDR3 DNA, as far as it was read: TGTGCCAGCAGGGTCGCGGCGGGAGGAGGGGAG.

A word on this clone: The observed sequence ends 3 residues before the CDR3 terminus, with the missing tail filled in from the germline J gene. This chain connects TRBV7-9 to TRBJ1-1, with a tentative D call TRBD1 (6 bases). Trimming left V 7 bases short and J 0 bases short, with 12 bases between. This CDR3 is 14 amino acids long. The germline CDR1 and CDR2 sequences are SEHNR and FQNEAQ (reference sequence). The CDR3 sequence: CASNREGVNTEAFF. CDR3 DNA (partial): TGTGCCAGCAACAGGGAAGGGGTGAACACTGAA.

A note on this clone: The read comes to an end 3 residues before the CDR3 does, leaving the germline J gene to fill in the end. The chain employs TRBV11-3 and TRBJ1-2; D not certain. The V end lost 3 bases, the J end lost 6 bases, and 14 bases lay between the germline ends. Germline CDR1 is SGHNT and CDR2 is YENEEA. The CDR3 covers 14 residues. CDR3 amino acids: CASSFLRSSDGYTF. CDR3 DNA, as far as it was read: TGTGCCAGCAGCTTCTTACGGTCGAGCGATGGC.

This clone was seen at least ten times. The read is 3 residues too short to cover the CDR3 end, so that end is filled in from the germline J gene. Other DNA sequences in the sample encode the same CDR3. V and J are TRBV11-3 and TRBJ1-3, with 8 bases that match TRBD1. CDR3 size: 15 residues. J was trimmed by 4 bases and V by 4 bases; bases with no gene match: 6. Germline loops: CDR1 SGHNT, CDR2 YENEEA. The CDR3 is CASSSYRGDGNTIYF. The CDR3 bases that were read are TGTGCCAGCAGCTCATACAGGGGGGACGGAAACACC.

This clone came up many times. Coverage ceases 3 residues before the CDR3 finishes, and the germline J gene fills in the end. The J gene is TRBJ2-1, the V gene TRBV19; D might be TRBD1 (6 bases). The germline V and J ends were trimmed by 4 bases and 9 bases, with 10 bases remaining between them. CDR3 length equals 12 residues. The germline V gene encodes CDR1 LNHDA and CDR2 SQIVND (reference sequence). CDR3 DNA (partial): TGTGCCAGTAGTACTCAGGGGTTTGAG. Amino acid sequence: CASSTQGFE. Given in full, the CDR3 is CASSTQGFEQFF. The full variable domain, completed using reference TRBV19 and TRBJ2-1, is DGGITQSPKYLFRKEGQNVTLSCEQNLNHDAMYWYRQDPGQGLRLIYYSQIVNDFQKGDIAEGYSVSREKKESFPLTVTSAQKNPTAFYLCASSTQGFEQFFGPGTRLTVL.

This clone has more than one count but fewer than ten. The sequenced CDR3 bases are TGTGCCAGTACCATCAAAGGACAGGGCTATGACGAG. Translation gives CASTIKGQGYDE. The CDR3 in full is CASTIKGQGYDEQYF. This sequence joins TRBV19 and TRBJ2-7; 8 positions match TRBD1. The read finishes 3 residues shy of the CDR3 end, and the germline J gene is used to complete it. V dropped 7 bases and J dropped 5; count of bases not matched to a gene: 13. This CDR3 is 15 amino acids long. Germline V gene sequence: CDR1 LNHDA, CDR2 SQIVND (reference sequence).

This clone has ten or more counts. The CDR3 is cut off 3 residues early in the read; its end comes from the germline J gene. The V call is TRBV18, the J call TRBJ1-1; D is unclear. The CDR3 is 13 amino acids. CDR1 is KGHSH and CDR2 is LQKENI in the germline V gene. CDR3 DNA (partial): TGTGCCAGCTCACCAAGTACCATAGATCCG. Protein sequence: CASSPSTIDP. The full CDR3 protein is CASSPSTIDPAFF.

This clone was found many times. With the read ending 3 residues before the CDR3 end, the germline J gene is used to fill in that end. V gene TRBV20-1 combines with J gene TRBJ1-2; possibly TRBD1 for D (6 bases). The germline CDR1 and CDR2 sequences are DFQATT and SNEGSKA (reference sequence). This CDR3 has 12 residues. The V gene lost 3 bases and the J gene lost 7 bases, with 12 bases spanning the gap. The CDR3 reads CSASQGGSGYTF. The sequenced part of the CDR3 DNA is TGCAGTGCTAGTCAAGGGGGTTCTGGC.

In this sample, this clone turned up many times. The read gets to within 3 residues of the CDR3 end, and the germline J gene fills in the rest. This chain joins TRBV7-9 and TRBJ2-3, with TRBD1 identical over 9 bases. Germline CDR1 SEHNR, CDR2 FQNEAQ (reference sequence). The CDR3 consists of 14 residues. Trimming cost V 7 bases and J 6 bases; bases outside gene matches: 8. The CDR3 sequence is CASKRTGEADTQYF. The DNA read from the CDR3 is TGTGCCAGCAAAAGGACAGGGGAGGCCGATACG.

This clone showed up many times. The CDR3 end is not reached by the read, which stops 3 residues before it; the germline J gene fills it in. The chain recombines TRBV7-3 with TRBJ2-5; D possibly corresponds to TRBD2 (6 bases). There are 13 residues in the CDR3. Trimming removed 5 bases at V and 4 bases at J, with 11 bases between. The germline gives CDR1 SGHTA, CDR2 FQGTGA. The sequenced part of the CDR3 DNA is TGTGCCAGCAGCCCAGGGCGGGGAGAGACC. The encoded protein is CASSPGRGET. The full CDR3 protein is CASSPGRGETQYF. Full variable domain (missing parts from reference TRBV7-3 and TRBJ2-5): GAGVSQTPSNKVTEKGKYVELRCDPISGHTALYWYRQSLGQGPEFLIYFQGTGAADDSGLPNDRFFAVRPEGSVSTLKIQRTERGDSAVYLCASSPGRGETQYFGPGTRLLVL.

This clone has a count of ten or more. The DNA ends 3 residues before the CDR3 does, and the rest of the CDR3 is filled in from the germline J gene. The chain recombines TRBV7-2 with TRBJ1-3; D may be TRBD1 (6 bases). The CDR3 extends over 15 amino acids. The V gene's germline CDR1 is SGHTA and CDR2 FQGNSA. V shed 5 bases and J shed 2 bases, with 13 bases lying between them. The CDR3 bases that were read are TGTGCCAGCAGCCAGGACGGGACACCTGGAAACACC. This encodes CASSQDGTPGNT. The entire CDR3 reads CASSQDGTPGNTIYF.

This clone was counted many times. CDR3 amino acids: CSAFSETSAYEQYF. The sequenced CDR3 bases are TGCAGTGCTTTTTCAGAGACTTCCGCCTACGAG. V and J are TRBV20-1 and TRBJ2-7; D is uncertain. The CDR3 end is not reached by the read, which stops 3 residues before it; the germline J gene fills it in. The CDR3 length is 14 residues. CDR1 and CDR2 from the germline V gene are DFQATT and SNEGSKA (reference sequence). V gave up 5 bases and J gave up 2 bases, with 16 bases separating them.

This clone was observed a handful of times. Read data end 3 residues before the CDR3 end; the end is taken from the germline J gene. The chain links TRBV5-1 to TRBJ2-7; the match to TRBD1 covers 11 bases. This CDR3 has 16 residues. V trimming: 3 bases; J trimming: 4 bases; junction bases outside the gene matches: 9. Germline V CDR1 and CDR2: SGHRS, YFSETQ. The sequenced CDR3 bases are TGCGCCAGCAGCTCCGGACAGGGGGCGATGAATTACGAG. It yields the protein CASSSGQGAMNYE. Given in full, the CDR3 is CASSSGQGAMNYEQYF.